The entry below describes one TCR beta chain. The antigen is undetermined. Treatment in this sample: approximately 11-day PBMC culture with coronavirus spike peptide pools or control peptides (ViraFEST assay). This entry comes from a study of vaccination and CD4 T cells after COVID-19. Study-wide context: Post-COVID samples were collected a median around 99 days following diagnosis, spanning 35 to 161. Post-vaccination specimens were collected at a median of approximately 72 days following dose two (range 14 to 241). Overlapping spike pools from SARS-CoV-2 and HCoV-NL63, HCoV-OC43 and HCoV-229E served as culture stimuli.

The CDR3 loop spans 15 amino acids. V trimming: 7 bases; J trimming: 2 bases; junction bases outside the gene matches: 8. Germline-derived CDR1 and CDR2 are LNHDA and SQIVND (reference sequence). Scientists ran DNA taken from cultured CD4+ T cells through the Oncomine TCR Beta short-read assay for sequencing. TCRdb used MiXCR to reprocess the PCR reads, holding one entry per CDR3 protein. Of almost 20,000 distinct CDR3 sequences in the sample, around 53% were seen once. This clonotype originated in a human donor who had recovered from COVID-19. The sample consisted of CD4+ T cells from blood, cultured in vitro. This chain uses TRBV19 with TRBJ2-1; TRBD2 agrees at 7 bases. Written as DNA, the CDR3 is TGTGCCAGTAAGCGGGGTGATGGACCCTACAATGAGCAGTTCTTC. Residues: CASKRGDGPYNEQFF.